This T cell receptor (beta chain) was documented in a study of identifying expanded T cells in peripheral blood. This table comes from immunoSEQ multiplex PCR, and its TCRdb copy is limited to in-frame clones, with some not included. The repertoire has some 81,000 clones, about 83% of them found once; the top ten carry more than 15%. V was clipped by 2 bases and J by 4 bases, with 6 bases between them. The CDR3 has 13 residues. Germline-derived CDR1 and CDR2 are MNHEY and SVGAGI. Study-wide findings and caveats: Across healthy donors, higher total template counts meant significantly greater approximately 2-week count variance. Over approximately two and four weeks, about 15 and 18 clones changed, versus 1.2 between replicates.

This clone occurred a few times. Its antigen remains unidentified. Collection occurred without any documented infections or immune events in donors. This chain connects TRBV6-5 to TRBJ1-5; D is undetermined. Source material: blood. This receptor was identified in a person aged 18 to 75 in good health. This CDR3 is CASSYGSNQPQHF. The CDR3 bases are TGTGCCAGCAGTTACGGATCGAATCAGCCCCAGCATTTT.